This entry concerns a single T cell receptor beta chain. This clonotype was detected many times. Its antigen is currently not known. Per-nucleotide qualities are absent, and no much larger clonotype sits a single base away. The TCR beta CDR3 regions were amplified from RNA transcripts. A first-round RT-PCR of the TCR CDR3 used the HTBI primer set with the Qiagen OneStep RT-PCR kit. Libraries were constructed in a second round of multiplex PCR, after which size selection and purification were carried out. The libraries were sequenced on an Illumina HiSeq2000 using paired-end 100 bp reads. Concerning the study's data processing: SOAPnuke was used to process the raw data, throwing out any read that contained adapters or uncalled bases, had a mean Phred below 15, or lacked an exact constant-primer or identifier match. COPE v1.2.5 was used to merge high-quality paired reads, and clonotypes were defined as unique nucleotide sequences. MiTCR v1.1 was used to align clonotypes to the IMGT TRBV, TRBD and TRBJ reference segments. Analysis was restricted to V-J combinations with a frequency above 0.0001, which covered 99.2% of repertoires. The TCS score was defined as the ratio of F50 (clonal expansion) to E x V (chaos), calculated using BLOSUM62-based TCRdist between CDR3 peptides within each V-J. Welch's t-statistics and random forest reduced fewer than 600 V-J features to 10 to 15, which were used in a naive Bayes classifier (R e1071). The raw public reads went through TCRdb reprocessing: fastp at Q25, MiXCR clone calling, in-frame beta chains kept. Under each unique CDR3 protein, matching rows form one entry showing the most common genes and DNA. TCRdb, not the original authors, processed these V and J calls. The sample profile shows some 350,000 distinct CDR3 sequences; approximately 16% of them were found once. Roughly 19% of the sample rests with the top ten.

The data are from a study of T cells in Graves' hyperthyroidism and ophthalmopathy (dated by TCRdb to about 2019). Background for the entire study: Peripheral blood samples were taken at initial diagnosis, before any treatment was given. The study also compared thyroid tissue and blood T-cell repertoires from more than five Graves' hyperthyroidism patients. The roughly 91 discovery patients were randomly divided into training and test sets at a 7:3 ratio. Whether ophthalmopathy could be predicted prospectively was tested in an independent validation cohort made up of about 20 hyperthyroidism patients plus 17 patients who later progressed to ophthalmopathy. TCR V-J signatures able to tell the groups apart were searched for in a discovery cohort of more than 90 patients, of whom under 45 had Graves' ophthalmopathy and 57 had stable Graves' hyperthyroidism. The paper describes TCR Vbeta CDR3 sequencing of 135 peripheral blood samples, made up of some 40 ophthalmopathy patients, some 76 hyperthyroidism patients and approximately 17 progressor patients. After sampling, hyperthyroidism patients received methimazole starting at 30 mg daily, and ophthalmopathy patients received high-dose intravenous methylprednisolone.

Ophthalmopathy patients had moderately to severely active disease, Clinical Activity Score of at least 3, NOSPECS grade of at least 4, and duration under 3 months. Any patient with an uncontrolled infection, another autoimmune disease, pregnancy or lactation was excluded. Diagnoses relied on clinical symptoms, serum thyroxine and TRAb, thyroid ultrasound and orbital computed tomography. Ficoll-Paque density gradient centrifugation was used to isolate PBMCs from about 10 ml of fresh peripheral blood. Total RNA was extracted with Trizol reagent, and quality was checked on an Agilent 2100 Bioanalyzer. Spanning cysteine to phenylalanine, the CDR3 consists of 13 amino acids. Just CDR3 DNA is preserved here, 39 bases in frame from base 1. The germline V gene gives CDR1 as MDHEN and CDR2 as SYDVKM. Overall study results and their limits: In validation, the model predicted progression to ophthalmopathy with approximately 70% sensitivity and 72% to 85% specificity, a median of 6.5 months before onset. No statistical method was used to fix the sample size in advance, and group allocation was not hidden from the investigators. A 13 V-J signature model separated ophthalmopathy from stable hyperthyroidism, with approximately 86% sensitivity and roughly 84% specificity in cross-validation and 80%/75% in testing. Most expanded thyroid clonotypes (frequency above 0.001) were also found in blood, which suggests that blood repertoires may mirror thyroid immune responses.

This clonotype was obtained from a woman aged 55-70 years with Graves' ophthalmopathy. The V and J genes are TRBV28 and TRBJ2-1; 7 bases in the junction line up with TRBD2. Sequenced material: blood. The CDR3 amino acid sequence is: CAGGGGPYNEQFF. The DNA sequence reads TGTGCAGGCGGGGGAGGGCCCTACAATGAGCAGTTCTTC. With all but the CDR3 taken from the reference TRBV28 and TRBJ2-1 genes, the full variable domain is: DVKVTQSSRYLVKRTGEKVFLECVQDMDHENMFWYRQDPGLGLRLIYFSYDVKMKEKGDIPEGYSVSREKKERFSLILESASTNQTSMYLCAGGGGPYNEQFFGPGTRLTVL.